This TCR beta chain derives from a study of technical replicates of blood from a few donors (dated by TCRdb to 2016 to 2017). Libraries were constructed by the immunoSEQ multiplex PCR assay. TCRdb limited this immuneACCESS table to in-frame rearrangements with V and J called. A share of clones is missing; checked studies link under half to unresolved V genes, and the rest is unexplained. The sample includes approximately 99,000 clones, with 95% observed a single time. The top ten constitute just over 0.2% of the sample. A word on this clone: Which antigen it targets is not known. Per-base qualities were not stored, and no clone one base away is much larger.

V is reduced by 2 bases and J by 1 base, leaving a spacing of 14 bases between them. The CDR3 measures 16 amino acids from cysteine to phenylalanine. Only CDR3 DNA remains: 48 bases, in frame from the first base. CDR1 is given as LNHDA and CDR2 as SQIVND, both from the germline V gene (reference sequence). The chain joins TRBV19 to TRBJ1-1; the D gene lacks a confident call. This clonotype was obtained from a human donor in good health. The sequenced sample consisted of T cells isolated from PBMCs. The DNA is TGTGCCAGTAGTATACCCTCGGGGAAGACGAACACTGAAGCTTTCTTT. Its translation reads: CASSIPSGKTNTEAFF.